The present T cell receptor beta chain was sequenced within a study of CD8 T cells in ankylosing spondylitis. This clonotype appeared many times. The antigen is undetermined. Whole-study findings and limits: According to the report, clones linked to the disease were significantly enriched in matched synovial fluid samples taken from ankylosing spondylitis patients.

As the method for making TCR beta libraries, quantitative 5'-RACE with molecular barcodes was used. MiXCR was run by TCRdb on the 5' RACE reads, yielding one entry per CDR3 protein. The table lists fewer than 350,000 distinct CDR3 sequences, roughly 12% of them singletons. V lost 2 bases, J lost 8 bases, and 13 bases lay in between. The germline V gene encodes CDR1 SGHRS and CDR2 YFSETQ. CDR3 size: 13 residues. The TCR was taken from a female donor with ankylosing spondylitis or in good health (not recorded which). The J gene is TRBJ1-2, the V gene TRBV5-1; D may be TRBD1 (6 bases). What was sequenced was blood, either unsorted or a sorted T cell fraction (not recorded which). The chain's CDR3 is CASSLQGEDGYTF. CDR3 sequence (DNA): TGCGCCAGCAGCTTACAGGGCGAGGACGGCTACACCTTC.